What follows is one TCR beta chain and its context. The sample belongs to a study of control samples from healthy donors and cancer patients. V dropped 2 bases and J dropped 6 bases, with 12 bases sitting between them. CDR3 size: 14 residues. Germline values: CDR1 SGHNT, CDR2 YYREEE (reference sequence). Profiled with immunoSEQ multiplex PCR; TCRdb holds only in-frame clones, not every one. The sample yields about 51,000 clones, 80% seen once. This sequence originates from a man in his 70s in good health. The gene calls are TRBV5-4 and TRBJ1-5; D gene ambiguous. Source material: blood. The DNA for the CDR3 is TGTGCCAGCAGCTTCGATATCGGCGGTCAGCCCCAGCATTTT. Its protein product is CASSFDIGGQPQHF.